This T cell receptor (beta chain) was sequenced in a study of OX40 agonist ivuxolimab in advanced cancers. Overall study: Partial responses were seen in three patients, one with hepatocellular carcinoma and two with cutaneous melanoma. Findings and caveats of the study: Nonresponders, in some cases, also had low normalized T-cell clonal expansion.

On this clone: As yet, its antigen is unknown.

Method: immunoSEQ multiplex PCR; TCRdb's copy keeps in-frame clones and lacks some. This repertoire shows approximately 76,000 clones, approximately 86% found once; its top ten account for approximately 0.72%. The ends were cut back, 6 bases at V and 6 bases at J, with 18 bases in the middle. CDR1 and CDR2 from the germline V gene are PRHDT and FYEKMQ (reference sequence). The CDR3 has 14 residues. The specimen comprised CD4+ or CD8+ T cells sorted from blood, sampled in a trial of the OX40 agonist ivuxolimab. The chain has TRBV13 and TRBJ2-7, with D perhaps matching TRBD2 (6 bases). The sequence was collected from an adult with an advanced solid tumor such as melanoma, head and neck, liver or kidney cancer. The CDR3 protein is CASRSVGGGSEQYF. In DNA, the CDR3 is TGTGCCAGCAGGAGCGTCGGGGGAGGAAGCGAGCAGTACTTC. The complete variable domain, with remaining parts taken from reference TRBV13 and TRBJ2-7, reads AAGVIQSPRHLIKEKRETATLKCYPIPRHDTVYWYQQGPGQDPQFLISFYEKMQSDKGSIPDRFSAQQFSDYHSELNMSSLELGDSALYFCASRSVGGGSEQYFGPGTRLTVT.